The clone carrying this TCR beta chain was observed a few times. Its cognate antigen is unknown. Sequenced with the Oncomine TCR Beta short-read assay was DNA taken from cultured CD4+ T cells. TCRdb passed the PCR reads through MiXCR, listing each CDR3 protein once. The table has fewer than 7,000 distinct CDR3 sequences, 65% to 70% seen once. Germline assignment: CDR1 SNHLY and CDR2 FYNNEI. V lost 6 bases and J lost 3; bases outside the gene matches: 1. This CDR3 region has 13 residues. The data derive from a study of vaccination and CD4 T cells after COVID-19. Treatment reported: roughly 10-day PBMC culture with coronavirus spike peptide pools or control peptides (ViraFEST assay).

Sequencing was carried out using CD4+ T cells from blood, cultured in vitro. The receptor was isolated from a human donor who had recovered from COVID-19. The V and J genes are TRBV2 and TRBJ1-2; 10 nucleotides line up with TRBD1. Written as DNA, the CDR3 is TGTGCCAGCAGAGACAGGGGGCACTATGGCTACACCTTC. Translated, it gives CASRDRGHYGYTF.